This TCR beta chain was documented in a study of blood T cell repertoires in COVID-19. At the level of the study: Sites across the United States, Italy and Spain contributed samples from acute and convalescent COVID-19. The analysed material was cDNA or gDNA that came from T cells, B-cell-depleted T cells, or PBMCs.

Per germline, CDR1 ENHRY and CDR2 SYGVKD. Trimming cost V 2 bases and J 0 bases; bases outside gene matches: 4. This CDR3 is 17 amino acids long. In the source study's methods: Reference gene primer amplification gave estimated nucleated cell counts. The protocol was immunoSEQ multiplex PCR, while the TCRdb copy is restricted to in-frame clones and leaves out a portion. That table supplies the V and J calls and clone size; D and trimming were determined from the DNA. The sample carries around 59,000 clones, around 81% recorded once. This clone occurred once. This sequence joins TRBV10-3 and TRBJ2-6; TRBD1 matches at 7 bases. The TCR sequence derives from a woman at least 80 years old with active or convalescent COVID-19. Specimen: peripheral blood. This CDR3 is CAISEEGQSSGANVLTF. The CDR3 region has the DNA TGTGCCATCAGTGAGGAGGGACAGAGCTCTGGGGCCAACGTCCTGACTTTC.